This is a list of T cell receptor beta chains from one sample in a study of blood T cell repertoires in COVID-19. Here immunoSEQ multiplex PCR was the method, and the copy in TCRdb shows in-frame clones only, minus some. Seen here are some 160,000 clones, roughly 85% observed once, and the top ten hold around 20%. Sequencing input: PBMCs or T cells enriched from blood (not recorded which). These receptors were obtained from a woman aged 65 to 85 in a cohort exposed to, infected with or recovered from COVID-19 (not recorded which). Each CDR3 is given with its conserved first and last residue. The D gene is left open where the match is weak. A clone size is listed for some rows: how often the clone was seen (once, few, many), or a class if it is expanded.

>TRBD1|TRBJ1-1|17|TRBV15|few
CATSRVRQGRFYTEAFF
TGTGCCACCAGCAGAGTTCGACAGGGGCGATTCTACACTGAAGCTTTCTTT
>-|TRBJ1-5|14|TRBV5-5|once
CASSLGHGNQPQHF
TGTGCCAGCAGCTTGGGTCATGGCAATCAGCCCCAGCATTTT
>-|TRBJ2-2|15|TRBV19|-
CASSLQGPNTGELFF
TGTGCCAGTAGTCTCCAGGGGCCGAACACCGGGGAGCTGTTTTTT
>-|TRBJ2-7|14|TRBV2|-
CASRIQTSSYEQYF
TGTGCCAGCAGGATACAAACAAGCTCCTACGAGCAGTACTTC
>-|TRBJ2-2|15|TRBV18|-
CASSPLEMSTGELFF
TGTGCCAGCTCACCCCTGGAGATGAGCACCGGGGAGCTGTTTTTT
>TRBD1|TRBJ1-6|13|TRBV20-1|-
CSASPQGDSPLHF
TGCAGTGCTAGTCCACAGGGGGATTCACCCCTCCACTTT
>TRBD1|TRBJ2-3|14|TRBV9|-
CASSVGGQGNTQYF
TGTGCCAGCAGCGTAGGGGGACAGGGGAATACGCAGTATTTT
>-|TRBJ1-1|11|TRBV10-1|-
CARSVNTEAFF
TGCGCCAGATCGGTGAACACTGAAGCTTTCTTT
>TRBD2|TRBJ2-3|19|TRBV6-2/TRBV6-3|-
CASSPWGSGRASSTDTQYF
TGTGCCAGCAGTCCCTGGGGAAGCGGGAGGGCCTCAAGCACAGATACGCAGTATTTT
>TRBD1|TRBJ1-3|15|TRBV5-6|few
CASSLRQGFGNTIYF
TGTGCCAGCAGCTTAAGACAGGGGTTTGGAAACACCATATATTTT
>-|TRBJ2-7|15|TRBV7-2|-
CASSYRGSRAYEQYF
TGTGCCAGCAGCTACCGCGGTTCGCGGGCCTACGAGCAGTACTTC
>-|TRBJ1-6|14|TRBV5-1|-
CASSSGDLSTPLHF
TGCGCCAGCAGCTCGGGGGACCTGTCGACACCCCTCCACTTT
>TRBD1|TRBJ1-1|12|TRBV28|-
CASQGAGTEAFF
TGTGCCAGTCAGGGGGCGGGAACTGAAGCTTTCTTT
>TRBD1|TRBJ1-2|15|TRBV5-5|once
CASSLAGQGINGYTF
TGTGCCAGCAGCTTGGCGGGACAGGGAATCAATGGCTACACCTTC
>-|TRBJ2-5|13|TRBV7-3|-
CASSSGARETQYF
TGTGCCAGCAGCTCCGGAGCGAGGGAGACCCAGTACTTC
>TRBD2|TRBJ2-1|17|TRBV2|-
CASSVDSGRTSYNEQFF
TGTGCCAGCAGTGTTGATAGCGGGCGGACCTCCTACAATGAGCAGTTCTTC
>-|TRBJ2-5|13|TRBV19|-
CASSIDTGETQYF
TGTGCCAGTAGTATAGACACGGGGGAGACCCAGTACTTC
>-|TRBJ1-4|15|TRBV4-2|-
CASSTQQGSGEKLFF
TGTGCCAGCAGCACACAACAGGGTTCGGGTGAAAAACTGTTTTTT
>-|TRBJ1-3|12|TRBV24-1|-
CATRDTRDTIYF
TGTGCCACCAGGGACACGAGAGACACCATATATTTT
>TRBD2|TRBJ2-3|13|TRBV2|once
CASSEGGTDTQYF
TGTGCCAGCAGTGAGGGGGGGACAGATACGCAGTATTTT
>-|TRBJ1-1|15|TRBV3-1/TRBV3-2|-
CASSQKGGGVTEAFF
TGTGCCAGCAGCCAAAAAGGTGGGGGGGTCACTGAAGCTTTCTTT
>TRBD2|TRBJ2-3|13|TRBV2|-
CASTGDYTDTQYF
TGTGCCAGCACTGGGGACTACACAGATACGCAGTATTTT
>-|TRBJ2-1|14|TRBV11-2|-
CASSLAASGTFEFF
TGTGCCAGCAGCTTAGCGGCAAGCGGGACATTCGAGTTCTTC
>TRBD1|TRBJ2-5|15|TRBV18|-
CASSYGQGIGETQYF
TGTGCCAGCTCATACGGACAGGGGATCGGAGAGACCCAGTACTTC
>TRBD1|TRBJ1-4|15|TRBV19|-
CASSLHEGGNEKLFF
TGTGCCAGTAGCCTCCATGAAGGGGGCAATGAAAAACTGTTTTTT
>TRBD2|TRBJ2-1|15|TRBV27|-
CASRAGLAGVGEQFF
TGTGCCAGCAGGGCGGGACTAGCGGGAGTAGGTGAGCAGTTCTTC
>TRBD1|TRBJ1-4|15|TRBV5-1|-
CASRSTGTGDEKLFF
TGCGCCAGCAGAAGTACCGGGACAGGGGATGAAAAACTGTTTTTT
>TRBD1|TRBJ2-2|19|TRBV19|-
CASSPGTGGWESNTGELFF
TGTGCCAGTAGTCCCGGGACAGGTGGGTGGGAATCGAACACCGGGGAGCTGTTTTTT
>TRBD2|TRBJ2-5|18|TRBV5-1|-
CASSLGSSGSGTQETQYF
TGCGCCAGCAGCTTGGGGTCTAGCGGGAGCGGAACCCAAGAGACCCAGTACTTC